This is a list of T cell receptor beta chains from one sample in a study of molecular identifiers for immune sequencing clone quantification. A single record per CDR3 protein comes from TCRdb applying MiXCR to the PCR reads. This sample has about 10,000 distinct CDR3 sequences, with over 15% found just once. The sample comprised naive CD8+ T cells from blood, with Jurkat cell RNA spiked in. The receptors derive from a human donor in good health. Some libraries in this study had Jurkat cell RNA spiked in. Each CDR3 is given with its conserved first and last residue. D genes are given only for firm matches. The size field is filled for only some rows; it gives once, few, many or a size class.

>TRBV4-1|17|many|NA|TRBJ2-6
TGCGCCAGCAGCCAAGCCCCTGGAGGGTTTGGGGCCAACGTCCTGACTTTC
CASSQAPGGFGANVLTF
>TRBV29-1|14|many|NA|TRBJ2-1
TGCAGCGCAGAGGAGGGAGAGTCCTACAATGAGCAGTTCTTC
CSAEEGESYNEQFF
>TRBV19|13|NA|NA|TRBJ2-7
TGTGCCAGTAGTATAGATAGCTCCTACGAGCAGTACTTC
CASSIDSSYEQYF
>TRBV7-6|13|many|NA|TRBJ1-3
TGTGCCAGCAGCTTAGCCGGGGGAAACACCATATATTTT
CASSLAGGNTIYF
>TRBV4-1|15|medium-sized|NA|TRBJ1-1
TGCGCCAGCAGCCAAAGCCCTGGGGGGTTTATCGGAGCTTTCTTT
CASSQSPGGFIGAFF
>TRBV7-9|16|medium-sized|NA|TRBJ2-2
TGTGCCAGCAGCCCCCGCTCTGGCAGAAACACCGGGGAGCTGTTTTTT
CASSPRSGRNTGELFF
>TRBV29-1|16|medium-sized|TRBD2|TRBJ2-3
TGCAGCGCCCCGGGGGGTAGCGGGAGTTCCACAGATACGCAGTATTTT
CSAPGGSGSSTDTQYF
>TRBV7-8|15|medium-sized|NA|TRBJ1-3
TGTGCCAGCAGCTTAGCGGGGGTAACTGGAAACACCATATATTTT
CASSLAGVTGNTIYF
>TRBV12-5|14|few|TRBD1|TRBJ2-1
TGTGCTAGTGGATGGACAGGGGGCCGCAATGAGCAGTTCTTC
CASGWTGGRNEQFF
>TRBV7-9|17|many|NA|TRBJ2-5
TGTGCCAGCAGCTGGCCCCAGGGATGGGCGGACCGAGAGACCCAGTACTTC
CASSWPQGWADRETQYF
>TRBV13|15|many|NA|TRBJ1-1
TGTGCCAGCAGCTTAGAGTCAGGGGCGCCCACTGAAGCTTTCTTT
CASSLESGAPTEAFF
>TRBV5-1|14|medium-sized|NA|TRBJ2-7
TGCGCCAGCAGCTTTTTCAGCGGATCTTACGAGCAGTACTTC
CASSFFSGSYEQYF
>TRBV27|15|medium-sized|NA|TRBJ2-6
TGTGCCAGCAGTTTGTCGGCCGAAGGGGCCAACGTCCTGACTTTC
CASSLSAEGANVLTF
>TRBV11-2|16|many|NA|TRBJ2-1
TGTGCCAGCAGCAAGGGGCTGCGGAGCTCCTACAATGAGCAGTTCTTC
CASSKGLRSSYNEQFF
>TRBV7-3|15|many|TRBD1|TRBJ2-5
TGTGCCAGCAGCCCCACAGGGGTTGAGGGGGAGACCCAGTACTTC
CASSPTGVEGETQYF
>TRBV7-8|14|few|NA|TRBJ1-4
TGTGCCAGCAGCCTAGACAGCCTTAACGAAAAACTGTTTTTT
CASSLDSLNEKLFF
>TRBV27|14|medium-sized|NA|TRBJ2-3
TGTGCCAGCAGTTTATTGCAGCCCACAGATACGCAGTATTTT
CASSLLQPTDTQYF
>TRBV28|15|medium-sized|TRBD2|TRBJ2-3
TGTGCCAGCAGTCCGGGACTAGCTCGCACAGATACGCAGTATTTT
CASSPGLARTDTQYF
>TRBV13|14|medium-sized|TRBD2|TRBJ2-7
TGTGCCAGCAGCCCAAGGGCTAGCGGCTACGAGCAGTACTTC
CASSPRASGYEQYF
>TRBV11-2|14|few|TRBD2|TRBJ2-7
TGTGCCAGCAGGTCTAGCGGGTCCTCCTACGAGCAGTACTTC
CASRSSGSSYEQYF
>TRBV5-1|11|many|NA|TRBJ2-7
TGCGCCAGCAGCCCGGGCTGGGAGCAGTACTTC
CASSPGWEQYF
>TRBV20-1|13|medium-sized|NA|TRBJ1-1
TGCAGTGCTAGAGGAGTGGGGAACACTGAAGCTTTCTTT
CSARGVGNTEAFF
>TRBV7-8|16|NA|NA|TRBJ2-3
TGTGCCAGCGCCCTCGGGGCCATCGCCGTCACAGATACGCAGTATTTC
CASALGAIAVTDTQYF
>TRBV5-3|12|NA|TRBD2|TRBJ2-1
TGTGCCACCAGCTTGGGAGGGCTTGAGCAGTTCTTC
CATSLGGLEQFF
>TRBV5-5|16|many|TRBD1|TRBJ2-7
TGTGCCAGCAGCCTCGTAACGGGACAGGCAAAGTACGAGCAGTACTTC
CASSLVTGQAKYEQYF
>TRBV27|14|many|TRBD1|TRBJ2-3
TGTGCCAGCACCCGGGACAGGGCTTCAGATACGCAGTATTTT
CASTRDRASDTQYF
>TRBV4-1|16|medium-sized|TRBD2|TRBJ2-1
TGCGCCAGCAGCCAAGGTAGCGGGAGGGCCACCAATGAGCAGTTCTTC
CASSQGSGRATNEQFF
>TRBV29-1|16|NA|NA|TRBJ1-2
TGCAGCGTTGTAGTTTGGCAGGGACCTTTAAACTATGGCTACACCTTC
CSVVVWQGPLNYGYTF
>TRBV29-1|15|medium-sized|TRBD1|TRBJ2-2
TGCAGCGTCCGCTGGGGACAGGGGGAGAACGGGGAGCTGTTTTTT
CSVRWGQGENGELFF
>TRBV20-1|15|few|TRBD1|TRBJ2-2
TGCAGTGCTAGGACCCAGGGGGCTCTGATCGGGGAGCTGTTTTTT
CSARTQGALIGELFF
>TRBV12-3/TRBV12-4|14|NA|NA|TRBJ2-7
TGTGCCAGCAGTCCTAGGGTGGCCTGGGTCGAGCAGTACTTC
CASSPRVAWVEQYF
>TRBV3-1|15|NA|TRBD1|TRBJ2-7
TGTGCCAGCAGCCATCGCTGGGACAGGGGTTACGAGCAGTACTTC
CASSHRWDRGYEQYF
>TRBV7-9|17|many|TRBD1|TRBJ2-7
TGTGCCAGCAGCTTAGATTTCCAGGGGGCGACTGGATACGAGCAGTACTTC
CASSLDFQGATGYEQYF
>TRBV7-2|16|medium-sized|TRBD2|TRBJ2-2
TGTGCCAGCACCCCCAGACTAGCGGGAGGCACCGGGGAGCTGTTTTTT
CASTPRLAGGTGELFF
>TRBV15|16|medium-sized|NA|TRBJ2-3
TGTGCCACCAGCAGTGAACCAGGGTTAGTCACAGATACGCAGTATTTT
CATSSEPGLVTDTQYF
>TRBV19|14|many|NA|TRBJ1-5
TGTGCCAGTAGTATGCGGGGGATCAGTCAGCCCCAGCATTTT
CASSMRGISQPQHF
>TRBV3-1|17|many|TRBD2|TRBJ2-2
TGTGCCAGCAGCCAAGCCGCGGTAGCGGGAGACGTCGGGGAGCTGTTTTTT
CASSQAAVAGDVGELFF
>TRBV7-9|16|medium-sized|TRBD2|TRBJ2-3
TGTGCCAGCAGCTTAGTTCGGCTAGCGGGAGGGGATACGCAGTATTTT
CASSLVRLAGGDTQYF
>TRBV28|15|medium-sized|TRBD2|TRBJ2-3
TGTGCCAGCAGTCCTACCGGGACTAACACAGATACGCAGTATTTT
CASSPTGTNTDTQYF
>TRBV7-6|17|medium-sized|TRBD2|TRBJ2-3
TGTGCCAGCAGCTCCCTCTCTAGCGGGACCTGGGCAGATACGCAGTATTTT
CASSSLSSGTWADTQYF
>TRBV20-1|15|medium-sized|NA|TRBJ2-2
TGCAGTGCTAGATGGGGAGAGGGTGGGACCGGGGAGCTGTTTTTT
CSARWGEGGTGELFF
>TRBV6-5|16|NA|NA|TRBJ2-5
TGTGCCAGCAGTGCGCTCGGCGCAACGTACCAAGAGACCCAGTACTTC
CASSALGATYQETQYF
>TRBV28|20|many|TRBD2|TRBJ2-1
TGTGCCAGCAAATCATCTCGGTGGCTAGCGGGAGTATGGTCCGACAATGAGCAGTTCTTC
CASKSSRWLAGVWSDNEQFF
>TRBV4-1|16|few|NA|TRBJ1-4
TGCGCCAGCAGCCCGAACCGTATTGCAACTAATGAAAAACTGTTTTTT
CASSPNRIATNEKLFF
>TRBV29-1|11|many|NA|TRBJ2-1
TGCAGCGTTGAGGCCCTCAATGAGCAGTTCTTC
CSVEALNEQFF
>TRBV20-1|20|many|TRBD2|TRBJ2-3
TGCAGTGCTAGAGGCTCCGGGACTAGCGGGAGGAAGACTAGCACAGATACGCAGTATTTT
CSARGSGTSGRKTSTDTQYF
>TRBV6-2/TRBV6-3|10|many|NA|TRBJ2-1
TGTGCCAGCAGTTATAACGAGCAGTTCTTC
CASSYNEQFF
>TRBV11-3|16|NA|NA|TRBJ1-5
TGTGCCAGCAGCTCAAATCCGGGGAGGGTTGGAGATACGCAGCATTTT
CASSSNPGRVGDTQHF